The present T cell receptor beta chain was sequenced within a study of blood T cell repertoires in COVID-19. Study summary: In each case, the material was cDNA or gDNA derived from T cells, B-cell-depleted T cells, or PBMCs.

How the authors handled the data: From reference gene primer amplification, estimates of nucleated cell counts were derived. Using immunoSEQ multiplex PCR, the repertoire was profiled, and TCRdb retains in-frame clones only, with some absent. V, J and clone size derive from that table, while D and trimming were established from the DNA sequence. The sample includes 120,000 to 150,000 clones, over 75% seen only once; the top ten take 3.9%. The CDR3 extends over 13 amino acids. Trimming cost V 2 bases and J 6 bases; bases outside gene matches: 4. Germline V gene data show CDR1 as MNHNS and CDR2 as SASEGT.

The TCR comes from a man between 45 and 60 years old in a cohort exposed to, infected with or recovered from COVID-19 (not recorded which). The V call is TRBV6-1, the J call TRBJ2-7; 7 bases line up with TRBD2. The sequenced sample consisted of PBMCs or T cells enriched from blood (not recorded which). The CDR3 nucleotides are TGTGCCAGCAGTGAATCGGGGGGTGTCGAGCAGTACTTC. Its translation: CASSESGGVEQYF.